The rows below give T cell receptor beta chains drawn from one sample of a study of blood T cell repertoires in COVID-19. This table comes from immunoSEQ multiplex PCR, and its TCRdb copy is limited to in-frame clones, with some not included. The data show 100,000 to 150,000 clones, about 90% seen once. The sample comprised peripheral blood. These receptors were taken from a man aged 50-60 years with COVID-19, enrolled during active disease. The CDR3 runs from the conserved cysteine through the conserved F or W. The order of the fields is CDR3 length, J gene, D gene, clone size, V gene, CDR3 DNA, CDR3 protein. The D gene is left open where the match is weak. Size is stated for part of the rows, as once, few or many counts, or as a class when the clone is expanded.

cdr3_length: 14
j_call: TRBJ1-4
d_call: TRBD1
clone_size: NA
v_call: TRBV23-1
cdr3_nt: TGCGCCAGCAGTCGCCGGACAGGGGCTGAAAAACTGTTTTTT
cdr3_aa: CASSRRTGAEKLFF

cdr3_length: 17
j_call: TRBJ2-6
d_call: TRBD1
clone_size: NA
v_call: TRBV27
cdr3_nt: TGTGCCAGCAGTAAAGGGACAGGCGTCTCTGGGGCCAACGTCCTGACTTTC
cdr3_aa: CASSKGTGVSGANVLTF

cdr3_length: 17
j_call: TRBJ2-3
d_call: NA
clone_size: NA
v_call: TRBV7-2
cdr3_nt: TGTGCCAGCAGCCCCGGCGGAGGCCAGGCATTCACAGATACGCAGTATTTT
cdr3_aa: CASSPGGGQAFTDTQYF

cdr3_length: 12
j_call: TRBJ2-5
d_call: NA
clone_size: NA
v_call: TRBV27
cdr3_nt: TGTGCCAGCAGTTCTCAACGGGGGACCCAGTACTTC
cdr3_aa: CASSSQRGTQYF

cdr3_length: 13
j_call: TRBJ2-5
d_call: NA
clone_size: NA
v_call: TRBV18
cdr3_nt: TGTGCCAGCTCAGGGATGGAGGAAGAGACCCAGTACTTC
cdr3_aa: CASSGMEEETQYF

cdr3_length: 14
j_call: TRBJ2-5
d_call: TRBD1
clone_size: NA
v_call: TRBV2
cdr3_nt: TGTGCCAGCAGTGCCCAGGGGGCTGGAGAGACCCAGTACTTC
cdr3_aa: CASSAQGAGETQYF

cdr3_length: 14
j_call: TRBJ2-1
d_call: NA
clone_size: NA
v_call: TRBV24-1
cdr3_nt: TGTGCCACCAGTGATCCCCAGAAGCGCCATGAGCAGTTCTTC
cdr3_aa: CATSDPQKRHEQFF

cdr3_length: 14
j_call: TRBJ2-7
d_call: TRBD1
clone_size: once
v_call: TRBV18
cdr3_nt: TGTGCCAGCTCTCGGGACAGGGTTGGCCACGAGCAGTACTTC
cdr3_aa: CASSRDRVGHEQYF

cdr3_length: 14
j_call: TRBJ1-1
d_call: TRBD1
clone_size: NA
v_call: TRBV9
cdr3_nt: TGTGCCAGCAGCACCCAGACAGGGGGCACTGAAGCTTTCTTT
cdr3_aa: CASSTQTGGTEAFF

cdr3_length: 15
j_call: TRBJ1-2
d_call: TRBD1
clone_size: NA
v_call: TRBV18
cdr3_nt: TGTGCCAGCTCACCACCGACAGGGAGTAACTATGGCTACACCTTC
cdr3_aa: CASSPPTGSNYGYTF

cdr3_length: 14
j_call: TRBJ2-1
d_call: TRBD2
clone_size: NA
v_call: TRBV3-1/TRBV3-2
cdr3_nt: TGTGCCAGCAGCCGAGGCGGGAGTAGGAATGAGCAGTTCTTC
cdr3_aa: CASSRGGSRNEQFF

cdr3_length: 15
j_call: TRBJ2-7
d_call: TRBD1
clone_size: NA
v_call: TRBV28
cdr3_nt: TGTGCCGTCCGGACAGGGTCATTCTCCCCAGGCGAGCAGTACTTC
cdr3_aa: CAVRTGSFSPGEQYF

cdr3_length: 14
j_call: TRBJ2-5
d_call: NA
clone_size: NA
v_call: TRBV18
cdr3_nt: TGTGCCAGCTCACCACCGGGCTTACAAGAGACCCAGTACTTC
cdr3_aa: CASSPPGLQETQYF

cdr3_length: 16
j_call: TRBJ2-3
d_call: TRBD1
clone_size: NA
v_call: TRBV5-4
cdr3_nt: TGTGCCAGCAGCACGTGGACAGGGGGTGGCACAGATACGCAGTATTTT
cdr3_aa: CASSTWTGGGTDTQYF

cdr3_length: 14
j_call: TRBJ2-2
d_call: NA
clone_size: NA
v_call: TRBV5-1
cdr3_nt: TGCGCCAGCAGCCGGGACACCTACACCGGGGAGCTGTTTTTT
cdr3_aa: CASSRDTYTGELFF

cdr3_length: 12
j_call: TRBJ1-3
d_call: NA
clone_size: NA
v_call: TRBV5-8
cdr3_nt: TGTGCCAGCAGCCACCAGGGAAACACCATATATTTT
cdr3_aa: CASSHQGNTIYF

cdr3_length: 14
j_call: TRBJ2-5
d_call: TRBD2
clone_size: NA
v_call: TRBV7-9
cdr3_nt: TGTGCCAGCAGCTTTGGGACTAGACAAGAGACCCAGTACTTC
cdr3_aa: CASSFGTRQETQYF

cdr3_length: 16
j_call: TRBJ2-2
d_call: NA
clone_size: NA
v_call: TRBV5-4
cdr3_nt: TGTGCCAGCAGCCCCGGGGGGCCGACCCTCACCGGGGAGCTGTTTTTT
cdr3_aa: CASSPGGPTLTGELFF

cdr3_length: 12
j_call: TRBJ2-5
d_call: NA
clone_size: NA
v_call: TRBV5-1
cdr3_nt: TGCGCCAGCAGCTTGCAGGGGGAGACCCAGTACTTC
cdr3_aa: CASSLQGETQYF

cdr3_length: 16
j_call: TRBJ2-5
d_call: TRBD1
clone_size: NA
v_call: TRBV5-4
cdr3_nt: TGTGCCAGCAGCCTCAGGACAGGGGGAGCGTGGGAGACCCAGTACTTC
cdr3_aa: CASSLRTGGAWETQYF

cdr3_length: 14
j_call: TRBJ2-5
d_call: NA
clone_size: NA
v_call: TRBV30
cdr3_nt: TGTGCCTGGGGGGCAAGGGGCTCACAAGAGACCCAGTACTTC
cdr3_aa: CAWGARGSQETQYF

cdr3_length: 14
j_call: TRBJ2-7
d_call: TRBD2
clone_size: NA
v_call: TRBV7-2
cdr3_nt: TGTGCCAGCAGCTTGAGCGGGAGCCCCGGGGAGCAGTACTTC
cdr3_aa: CASSLSGSPGEQYF

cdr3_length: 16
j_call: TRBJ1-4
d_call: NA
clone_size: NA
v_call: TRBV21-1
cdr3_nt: TGTGCCAGCAGTTTGGGACCTCGGGGGGCAGACGAAAAACTGTTTTTT
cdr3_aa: CASSLGPRGADEKLFF

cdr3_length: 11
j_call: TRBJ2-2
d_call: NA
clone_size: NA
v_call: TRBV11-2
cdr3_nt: TGTGCCAGCAGCTTCGTCGGGGAGCTGTTTTTT
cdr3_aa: CASSFVGELFF

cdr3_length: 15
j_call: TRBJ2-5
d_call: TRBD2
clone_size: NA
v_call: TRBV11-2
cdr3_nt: TGTGCCAGCAGCTTACTAGCGGGAGGGTGGGAGACCCAGTACTTC
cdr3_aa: CASSLLAGGWETQYF

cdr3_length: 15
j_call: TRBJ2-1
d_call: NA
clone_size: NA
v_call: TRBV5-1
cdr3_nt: TGCGCCAGCAGCTCACCGTTTGGCACCTACAATGAGCAGTTCTTC
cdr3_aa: CASSSPFGTYNEQFF

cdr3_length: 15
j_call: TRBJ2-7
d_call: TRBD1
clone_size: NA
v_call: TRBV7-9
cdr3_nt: TGTGCCAGCAGCTTAGGAAGTACAGGGGGCTACGAGCAGTACTTC
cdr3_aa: CASSLGSTGGYEQYF

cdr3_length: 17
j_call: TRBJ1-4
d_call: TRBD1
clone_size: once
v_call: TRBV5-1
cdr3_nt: TGCGCCAGCAGCCCTTCGACAGGGGGCGCGTCTAATGAAAAACTGTTTTTT
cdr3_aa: CASSPSTGGASNEKLFF

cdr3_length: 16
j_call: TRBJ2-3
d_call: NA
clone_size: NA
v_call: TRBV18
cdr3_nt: TGTGCCAGCTCACCACCGTCGAGCTCTAGCACAGATACGCAGTATTTT
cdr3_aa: CASSPPSSSSTDTQYF